This TCR beta chain derives from a study of blood T cell dynamics during melanoma immunotherapy. This sample's time point: week 3, after first cycle of checkpoint inhibitor. Sequencing used immunoSEQ multiplex PCR; TCRdb keeps in-frame clones, though not all of them. Among about 440 clones, around four fifths were seen once, and the ten largest hold 9.5%. This material consisted of central memory CD8+ T cells from blood, taken from a patient treated with checkpoint blockade. The source of these receptors is a human donor with melanoma.

This chain connects TRBV4-1 to TRBJ2-7; 7 bases match TRBD2. CDR3 length: 16 residues. V shed 3 bases and J 6 bases; nucleotides not matched to a gene: 14. CDR1 MGHRA and CDR2 YSYEKL come from the germline V gene. CDR3 residues: CASSHQARTRYGEQYF. CDR3 nucleotides: TGCGCCAGCAGCCACCAAGCCCGGACTAGATATGGCGAGCAGTACTTC.